This T cell receptor beta chain stems from a study of Ad26.COV2.S vaccination and SARS-CoV-2 variants. Study background: Vaccine-arm donor from the placebo-controlled COV1001 Ad26.COV2.S trial.

Assay: immunoSEQ multiplex PCR; the TCRdb copy retains only in-frame clones and omits some. Of a few hundred thousand clones in the sample, about four fifths were seen once. Treatment noted: around 19 received Ad26.COV2.S at low or high dose, single or two shots; roughly five received placebo; per-sample allocation not given. Sample collection was performed on day 63 after the first vaccine or placebo injection. The donor's status was that of an adult aged 18-55 years in Boston. This CDR3 comprises 18 residues. V gave up 3 bases and J gave up 2 bases, with 20 bases separating them. Germline CDR1 reads SGDLS; CDR2 reads YYNGEE.

The sequenced sample was peripheral blood, obtained in a trial of Ad26.COV2.S vaccine versus placebo. The clonotype originates from a person between 18 and 65 years old who received the Ad26.COV2.S COVID-19 vaccine or a placebo. V is TRBV9 and J is TRBJ2-2; D is undetermined. The CDR3 region is CASSEVTAAPINTGELFF. CDR3 in DNA: TGTGCCAGCAGCGAGGTTACTGCAGCTCCCATTAACACCGGGGAGCTGTTTTTT.